This is a list of T cell receptor beta chains from one sample in a study of cytomegalovirus exposure and HLA in healthy donors. Sequenced by immunoSEQ multiplex PCR; TCRdb stores in-frame clones only, minus some. This sample has some 32,000 clones, with around nine tenths found just once. Sequenced sample: PBMCs. The receptors come from a boy younger than 18 in good health and CMV-seronegative. Both conserved end residues are part of each CDR3. A D gene is named only where the DNA matches it firmly. Not all rows give a size; the values are once, few, many and, for expanded clones, a class.

TRBD1	few	TRBJ1-2	TRBV5-6	TGTGCCAGCAGCAACTCGACAGGGGGAGCCTATGGCTACACCTTC	CASSNSTGGAYGYTF
TRBD1	.	TRBJ2-4	TRBV2	TGTGCCAGGAAACAGGGGGCTACTACCAAAAACATTCAGTACTTC	CARKQGATTKNIQYF
.	.	TRBJ2-3	TRBV28	TGTGCCAGCAGTTTACATTTCACAGGGAATCCTAGCACAGATACGCAGTATTTT	CASSLHFTGNPSTDTQYF
.	.	TRBJ2-2	TRBV29-1	TGCAGCGTTATACAGGGGGGGAAGAACACCGGGGAGCTGTTTTTT	CSVIQGGKNTGELFF
.	.	TRBJ1-2	TRBV5-1	TGCGCCAGCAGCTTGGCCGGACGGGGTGGCTACACCTTC	CASSLAGRGGYTF
.	.	TRBJ2-3	TRBV11-2	TGTGCCAGCAGCTTAAGAAGGGGCCCAGATACGCAGTATTTT	CASSLRRGPDTQYF
TRBD1	.	TRBJ2-2	TRBV6-4	TGTGCCCTTAAGCTCGGGACAGGGGTTTGTCCCGGGGAGCTGTTTTTT	CALKLGTGVCPGELFF
TRBD1	.	TRBJ2-1	TRBV7-2	TGTGCCAGCAGCCAGGACAGGGCGGTCAATGAGCAGTTCTTC	CASSQDRAVNEQFF
.	.	TRBJ2-2	TRBV4-3	TGCGCCACCTCAGGCCCCCCCGATTTAGCGGAGTCGAACACCGGGGAGCTGTTTTTT	CATSGPPDLAESNTGELFF
TRBD1	.	TRBJ1-2	TRBV4-3	TGCGCCAGCAGCCAGACTGGGACAGTCTTCTATGGCTACACCTTC	CASSQTGTVFYGYTF
.	few	TRBJ2-7	TRBV6-5	TGTGCCAGCAGTTACTCCCGCGAGCAGTACTTC	CASSYSREQYF
TRBD2	.	TRBJ2-7	TRBV28	TGTGCCAGCAGTTTCAGCGGGGGCCCCTCCTACGAGCAGTACTTC	CASSFSGGPSYEQYF
.	.	TRBJ2-1	TRBV6-5	TGTGCCAGCAGTCGAAATAATCGAGATGAGCAGTTCTTC	CASSRNNRDEQFF
TRBD2	.	TRBJ2-5	TRBV2	TGTGCCAGCATTGGGACTAGCTTTGAGACCCAGTACTTC	CASIGTSFETQYF
.	.	TRBJ2-3	TRBV5-5	TGTGCCAGCAGCTTCCCTAGCACAGATACGCAGTATTTT	CASSFPSTDTQYF
.	.	TRBJ2-7	TRBV25-1	TGTGCCAGCAGGCGAACAGCCTACGAGCAGTACTTC	CASRRTAYEQYF
TRBD1	.	TRBJ2-7	TRBV4-2	TGTGCCAGCAGCCAAGGGGCAGGGGGCACGTACGAGCAGTACTTC	CASSQGAGGTYEQYF
TRBD1	.	TRBJ2-1	TRBV9	TGTGCCAGCAGCTTCACCGGGACAGGGGGCTCCTACAATGAGCAGTTCTTC	CASSFTGTGGSYNEQFF
.	.	TRBJ1-3	TRBV21-1	TGTGCGACAGGGGGTGGAAACACCATATATTTT	CATGGGNTIYF
TRBD1	.	TRBJ2-7	TRBV5-5	TGTGCCAGCAGCCAAACCGGGACAGCATCCTACGAGCAGTACTTC	CASSQTGTASYEQYF
TRBD2	.	TRBJ2-3	TRBV19	TGTGCCAGTAGTATGAGTGTTGAGACTAGCGGGGCTCGAGATACGCAGTATTTT	CASSMSVETSGARDTQYF
.	once	TRBJ2-5	TRBV29-1	TGCAGCGCCTCAGAGGGGGCCCAGTACTTC	CSASEGAQYF
.	.	TRBJ2-3	TRBV6-4	TGTGCCAGCAGTGATCGAGGCACAGATACGCAGTATTTT	CASSDRGTDTQYF
.	.	TRBJ2-7	TRBV5-1	TGCGCCAGCAGCTTGGATCCAGGAGACTACGAGCAGTACTTC	CASSLDPGDYEQYF
.	.	TRBJ1-5	TRBV28	TGTGCCAGCAGTTTTCGGAGCAATCAGCCCCAGCATTTT	CASSFRSNQPQHF
TRBD1	.	TRBJ2-7	TRBV27	TGTGCCAGCAGCTTCCGGACAGGGGAAGAGCAGTACTTC	CASSFRTGEEQYF
.	.	TRBJ2-7	TRBV4-3	TGCGCCAGCAGCCAAGGACAGGACAGACACGAGCAGTACTTC	CASSQGQDRHEQYF
.	few	TRBJ1-1	TRBV6-1	TGTGCCGCGGGGAACACTGAAGCTTTCTTT	CAAGNTEAFF
TRBD2	.	TRBJ2-7	TRBV5-1	TGCGCCAGCAGCGGGGGGGACGGAATCTACGAGCAGTACTTC	CASSGGDGIYEQYF
.	.	TRBJ1-4	TRBV30	TGTGCCTGGAGTAGTTCGGGGGCAACTAATGAAAAACTGTTTTTT	CAWSSSGATNEKLFF
.	.	TRBJ1-2	TRBV6-1	TGTGCCAGCAGTAGGCCAGGGGACCATGGCTACACCTTC	CASSRPGDHGYTF
.	.	TRBJ2-7	TRBV7-8	TGTGCCAGCAGCTTAGCGGGGGGTTCCTACGAGCAGTACTTC	CASSLAGGSYEQYF
TRBD2	.	TRBJ2-5	TRBV9	TGTGCCAGCAGCGTAGCGGGTCGGGGGGGCTCATTTGGGCAAGAGACCCAGTACTTC	CASSVAGRGGSFGQETQYF
TRBD1	once	TRBJ1-5	TRBV7-8	TGTGCCAGCAGCTGGACAGGGTGGATTGGAGGCAATCAGCCCCAGCATTTT	CASSWTGWIGGNQPQHF
TRBD1	.	TRBJ1-6	TRBV19	TGTGCCAGTAGTTCTCAGCGACAGGGCCCATTTCTCAAATACGGTTCACCCCTCCACTTT	CASSSQRQGPFLKYGSPLHF
.	.	TRBJ2-5	TRBV18	TGTGCCAGCTCACCACGCGGGGACGAGACCCAGTACTTC	CASSPRGDETQYF
.	.	TRBJ2-3	TRBV15	TGTGCCACCAGCAGAGATCTAGCCGTCACAGATACGCAGTATTTT	CATSRDLAVTDTQYF
TRBD2	.	TRBJ2-7	TRBV7-8	TGTGCCAGCAGATCAGCGGGGGTTCCTTACGAGCAGTACTTC	CASRSAGVPYEQYF
.	.	TRBJ2-7	TRBV6-5	TGTGCCAGCAGTTACTCGATCGGGGTCGTCCCCTACGAGCAGTACTTC	CASSYSIGVVPYEQYF
TRBD1	.	TRBJ2-7	TRBV11-2	TGTGCCAGCAGCTTGGTCACAGGGGGTCCCTACGAGCAGTACTTC	CASSLVTGGPYEQYF
TRBD2	few	TRBJ2-3	TRBV4-3	TGCGCCAGCAGCCAACTCTCCGGTAGTAGCGGGGGGGCGCCCAGCACAGATACGCAGTATTTT	CASSQLSGSSGGAPSTDTQYF
.	.	TRBJ1-4	TRBV19	TGTGCCAGTAGTATAAAACTTTTCGGCGGATTTAATGAAAAACTGTTTTTT	CASSIKLFGGFNEKLFF
TRBD1	.	TRBJ1-5	TRBV2	TGTGCCAGCAGTGGGACAGGGGGCCGGCAGCCCCAGCATTTT	CASSGTGGRQPQHF
TRBD2	.	TRBJ2-1	TRBV6-1	TGTGCCAGCCTGATGGGGGGGTTTCGAAATGAGCAGTTCTTC	CASLMGGFRNEQFF
TRBD1	.	TRBJ1-2	TRBV7-9	TGTGCCAGCAGCCCGACCGACAGGGCCACCGGCTACACCTTC	CASSPTDRATGYTF
TRBD1	.	TRBJ2-3	TRBV7-2	TGTGCCAGCAGCTCACAGGGGATGGTCGTAACAGATACGCAGTATTTT	CASSSQGMVVTDTQYF